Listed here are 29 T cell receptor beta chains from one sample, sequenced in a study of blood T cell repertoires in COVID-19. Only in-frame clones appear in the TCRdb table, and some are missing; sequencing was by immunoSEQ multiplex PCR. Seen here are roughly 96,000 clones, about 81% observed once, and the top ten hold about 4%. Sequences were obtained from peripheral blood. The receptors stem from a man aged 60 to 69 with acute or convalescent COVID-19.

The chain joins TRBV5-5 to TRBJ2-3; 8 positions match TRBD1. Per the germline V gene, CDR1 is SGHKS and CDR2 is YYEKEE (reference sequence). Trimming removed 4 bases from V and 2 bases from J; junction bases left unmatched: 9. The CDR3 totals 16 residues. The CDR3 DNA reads TGTGCCAGCAGCGTTGGGTCAGGGGGCGTCACAGATACGCAGTATTTT. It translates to CASSVGSGGVTDTQYF. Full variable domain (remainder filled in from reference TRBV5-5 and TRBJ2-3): DAGVTQSPTHLIKTRGQQVTLRCSPISGHKSVSWYQQVLGQGPQFIFQYYEKEERGRGNFPDRFSARQFPNYSSELNVNALLLGDSALYLCASSVGSGGVTDTQYFGPGTRLTVL.

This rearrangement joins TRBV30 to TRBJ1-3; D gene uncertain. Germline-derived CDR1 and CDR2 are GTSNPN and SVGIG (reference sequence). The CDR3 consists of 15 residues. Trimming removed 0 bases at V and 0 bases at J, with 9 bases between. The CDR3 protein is CAWSVGGGSGNTIYF. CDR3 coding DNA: TGTGCCTGGAGTGTCGGCGGCGGCTCTGGAAACACCATATATTTT.

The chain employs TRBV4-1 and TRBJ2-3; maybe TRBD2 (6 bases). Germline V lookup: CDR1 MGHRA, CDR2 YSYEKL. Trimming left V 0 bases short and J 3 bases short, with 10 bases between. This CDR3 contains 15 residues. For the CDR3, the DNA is TGCGCCAGCAGCCAAGATCCGGGAGAGACAGATACGCAGTATTTT. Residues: CASSQDPGETDTQYF.

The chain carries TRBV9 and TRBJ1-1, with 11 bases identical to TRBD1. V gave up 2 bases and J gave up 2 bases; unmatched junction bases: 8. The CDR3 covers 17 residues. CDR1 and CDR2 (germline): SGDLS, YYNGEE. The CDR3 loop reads CASSVSGQGAINTEAFF. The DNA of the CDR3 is TGTGCCAGCAGCGTTTCCGGACAGGGGGCGATTAACACTGAAGCTTTCTTT.

CDR3 coding DNA: TGTGCCAGCAGTTTTGGGACTTCCAGCTCCTACAATGAGCAGTTCTTC. Amino acids: CASSFGTSSSYNEQFF. V and J are TRBV27 and TRBJ2-1, with a weak D call TRBD2 (6 bases). With 3 bases removed from V and 0 bases from J, the gap between germline ends came to 12 bases. The germline CDR1 and CDR2 sequences are MNHEY and SMNVEV (reference sequence). This CDR3 spans 16 amino acids.

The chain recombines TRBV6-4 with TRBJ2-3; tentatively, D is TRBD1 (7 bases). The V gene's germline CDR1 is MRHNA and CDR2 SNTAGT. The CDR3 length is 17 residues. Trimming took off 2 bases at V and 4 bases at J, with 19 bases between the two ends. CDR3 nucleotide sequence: TGTGCCAGCAGTGACCAATACAGGGGAGGTCAGGCAGATACGCAGTATTTT. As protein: CASSDQYRGGQADTQYF.

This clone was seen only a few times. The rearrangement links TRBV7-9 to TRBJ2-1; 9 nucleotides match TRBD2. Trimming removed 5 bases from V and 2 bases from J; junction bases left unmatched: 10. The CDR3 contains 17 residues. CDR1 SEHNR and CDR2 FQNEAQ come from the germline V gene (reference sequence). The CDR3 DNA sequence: TGTGCCAGCAGCCCCCCAGGCGGGAGGGTCCCCTACAATGAGCAGTTCTTC. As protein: CASSPPGGRVPYNEQFF.

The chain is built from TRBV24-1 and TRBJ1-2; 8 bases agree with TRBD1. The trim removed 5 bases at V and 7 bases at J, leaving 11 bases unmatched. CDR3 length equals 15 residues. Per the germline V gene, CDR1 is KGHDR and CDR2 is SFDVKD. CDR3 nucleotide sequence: TGTGCCACCAGTGCGGCCCCGACAGGGGTGGGTGGCTACACCTTC. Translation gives CATSAAPTGVGGYTF.

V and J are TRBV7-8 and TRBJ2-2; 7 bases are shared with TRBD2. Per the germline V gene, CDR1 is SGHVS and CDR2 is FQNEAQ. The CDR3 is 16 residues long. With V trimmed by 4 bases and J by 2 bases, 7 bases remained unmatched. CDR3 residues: CASSSLGGGNTGELFF. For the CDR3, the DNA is TGTGCCAGCAGCTCCCTGGGGGGGGGAAACACCGGGGAGCTGTTTTTT. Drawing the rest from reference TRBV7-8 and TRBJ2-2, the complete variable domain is GAGVSQSPRYKVAKRGQDVALRCDPISGHVSLFWYQQALGQGPEFLTYFQNEAQLDKSGLPSDRFFAERPEGSVSTLKIQRTQQEDSAVYLCASSSLGGGNTGELFFGEGSRLTVL.

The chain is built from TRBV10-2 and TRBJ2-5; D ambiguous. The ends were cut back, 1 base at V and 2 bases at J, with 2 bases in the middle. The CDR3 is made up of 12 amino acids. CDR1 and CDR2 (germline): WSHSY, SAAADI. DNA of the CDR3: TGCGCCAGCAGTGAGTTACAAGAGACCCAGTACTTC. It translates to CASSELQETQYF.

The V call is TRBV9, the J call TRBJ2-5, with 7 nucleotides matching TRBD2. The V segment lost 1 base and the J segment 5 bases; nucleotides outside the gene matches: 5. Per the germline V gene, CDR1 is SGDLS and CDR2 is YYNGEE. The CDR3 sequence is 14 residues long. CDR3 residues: CASSVLMGGETQYF. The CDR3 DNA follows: TGTGCCAGCAGCGTATTAATGGGGGGGGAGACCCAGTACTTC.

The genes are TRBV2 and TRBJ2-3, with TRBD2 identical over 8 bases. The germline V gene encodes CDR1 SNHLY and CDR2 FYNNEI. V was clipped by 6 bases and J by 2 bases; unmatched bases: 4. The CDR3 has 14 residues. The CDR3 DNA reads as TGTGCCAGCAGGGAGCGGGGGACCACAGATACGCAGTATTTT. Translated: CASRERGTTDTQYF.

CDR3 sequence reads: CASSWHNLADTQYF. The DNA of the CDR3 is TGTGCCAGCAGTTGGCACAATTTGGCAGATACGCAGTATTTT. The rearrangement links TRBV6-2 or TRBV6-3 to TRBJ2-3; D uncertain. CDR1 and CDR2 from the germline V gene are MNHEY and SVGEGT. Trimming removed 4 bases at V and 4 bases at J, with 12 bases between. The CDR3 has 14 residues.

The CDR3 nucleotides are TGCAGCGTTGGGACCGACTATAGCAATCAGCCCCAGCATTTT. Protein sequence: CSVGTDYSNQPQHF. The chain links TRBV29-1 to TRBJ1-5; D gene uncertain. Trimming cost V 4 bases and J 0 bases, with 10 bases left between them. CDR3 length: 14 residues. Germline V CDR1 and CDR2: SQVTM, ANQGSEA.

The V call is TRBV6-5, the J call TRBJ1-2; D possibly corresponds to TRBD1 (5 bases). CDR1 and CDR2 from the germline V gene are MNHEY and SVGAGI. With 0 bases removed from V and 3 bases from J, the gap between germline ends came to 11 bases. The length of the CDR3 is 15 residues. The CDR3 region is CASSYSGGGDYGYTF. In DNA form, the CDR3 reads TGTGCCAGCAGTTACTCGGGGGGAGGGGACTATGGCTACACCTTC.

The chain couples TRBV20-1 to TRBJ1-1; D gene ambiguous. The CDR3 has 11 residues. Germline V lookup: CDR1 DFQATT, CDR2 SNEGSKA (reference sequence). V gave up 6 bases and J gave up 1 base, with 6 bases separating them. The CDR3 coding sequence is TGCAGTGCCCCCCGGAACACTGAAGCTTTCTTT. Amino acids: CSAPRNTEAFF.

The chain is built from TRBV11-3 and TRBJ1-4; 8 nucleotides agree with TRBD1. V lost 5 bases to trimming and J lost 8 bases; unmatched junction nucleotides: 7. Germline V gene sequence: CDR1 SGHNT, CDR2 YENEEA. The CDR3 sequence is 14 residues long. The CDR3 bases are TGTGCCAGCAGCCCCCGGACAGGGCAAGAAAAACTGTTTTTT. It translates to CASSPRTGQEKLFF.

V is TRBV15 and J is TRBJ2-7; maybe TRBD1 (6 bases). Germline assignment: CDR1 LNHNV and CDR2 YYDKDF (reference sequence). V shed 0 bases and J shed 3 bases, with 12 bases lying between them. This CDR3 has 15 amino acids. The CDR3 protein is CATSRDRRGGYEQYF. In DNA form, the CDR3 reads TGTGCCACCAGCAGAGATCGGAGAGGGGGCTACGAGCAGTACTTC.

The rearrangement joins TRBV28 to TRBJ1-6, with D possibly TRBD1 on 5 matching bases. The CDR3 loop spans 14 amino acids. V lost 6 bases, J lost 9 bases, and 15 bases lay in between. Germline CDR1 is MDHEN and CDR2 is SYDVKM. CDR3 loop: CASREAQVVSPLHF. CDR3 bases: TGTGCCAGCAGAGAGGCACAGGTTGTTTCACCCCTCCACTTT.

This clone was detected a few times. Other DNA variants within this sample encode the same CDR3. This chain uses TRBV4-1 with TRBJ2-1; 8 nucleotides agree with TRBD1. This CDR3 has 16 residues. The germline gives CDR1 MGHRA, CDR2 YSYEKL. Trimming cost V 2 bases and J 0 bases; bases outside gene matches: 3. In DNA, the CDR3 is TGCGCCAGCAGCCAACGACAGGGGAGCTCCTACAATGAGCAGTTCTTC. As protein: CASSQRQGSSYNEQFF.

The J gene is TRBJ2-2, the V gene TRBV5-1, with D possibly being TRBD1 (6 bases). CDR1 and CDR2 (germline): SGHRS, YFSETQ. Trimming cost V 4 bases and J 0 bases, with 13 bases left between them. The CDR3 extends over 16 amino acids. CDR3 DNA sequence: TGCGCCAGCAGCCGTTGGGACAACCCGAACACCGGGGAGCTGTTTTTT. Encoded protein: CASSRWDNPNTGELFF.

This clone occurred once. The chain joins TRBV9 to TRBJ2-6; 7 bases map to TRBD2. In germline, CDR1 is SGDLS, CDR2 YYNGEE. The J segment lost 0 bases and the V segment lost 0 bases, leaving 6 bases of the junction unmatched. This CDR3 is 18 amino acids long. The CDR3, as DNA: TGTGCCAGCAGCGTAGAAGGCAGGGAGGGCTCTGGGGCCAACGTCCTGACTTTC. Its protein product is CASSVEGREGSGANVLTF.

Here the CDR3 DNA reads TGTGCCAGCAGCTTAGGACAGGGGGCGTGGGACATTCAGTACTTC. It encodes CASSLGQGAWDIQYF. The chain links TRBV7-2 to TRBJ2-4; 10 positions match TRBD1. The CDR3 length is 15 residues. Germline lookup yields CDR1 SGHTA and CDR2 FQGNSA. The J segment lost 8 bases and the V segment lost 1 base, leaving 5 bases of the junction unmatched. The full variable domain, completed using reference TRBV7-2 and TRBJ2-4, is GAGVSQSPSNKVTEKGKDVELRCDPISGHTALYWYRQSLGQGLEFLIYFQGNSAPDKSGLPSDRFSAERTGGSVSTLTIQRTQQEDSAVYLCASSLGQGAWDIQYFGAGTRLSVL.

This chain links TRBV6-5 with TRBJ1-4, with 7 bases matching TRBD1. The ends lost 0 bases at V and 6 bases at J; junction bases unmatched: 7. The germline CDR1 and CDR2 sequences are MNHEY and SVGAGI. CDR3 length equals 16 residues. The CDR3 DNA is TGTGCCAGCAGTTACTCGACGGCAGGGGGATATGAAAAACTGTTTTTT. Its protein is CASSYSTAGGYEKLFF.

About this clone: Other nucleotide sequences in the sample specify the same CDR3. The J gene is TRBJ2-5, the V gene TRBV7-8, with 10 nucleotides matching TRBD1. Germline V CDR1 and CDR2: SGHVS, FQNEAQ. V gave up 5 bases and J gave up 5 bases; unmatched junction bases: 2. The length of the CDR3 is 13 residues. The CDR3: CASSRGQGETQYF. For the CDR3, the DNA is TGTGCCAGCAGCCGGGGACAGGGGGAGACCCAGTACTTC. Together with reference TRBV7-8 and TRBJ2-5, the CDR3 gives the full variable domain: GAGVSQSPRYKVAKRGQDVALRCDPISGHVSLFWYQQALGQGPEFLTYFQNEAQLDKSGLPSDRFFAERPEGSVSTLKIQRTQQEDSAVYLCASSRGQGETQYFGPGTRLLVL.

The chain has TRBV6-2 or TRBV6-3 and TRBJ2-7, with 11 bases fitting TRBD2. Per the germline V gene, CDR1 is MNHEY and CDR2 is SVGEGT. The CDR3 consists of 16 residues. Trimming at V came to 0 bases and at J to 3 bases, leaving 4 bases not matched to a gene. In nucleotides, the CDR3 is TGTGCCAGCAGTTACTCGATACTAGCGGGAGACTACGAGCAGTACGTC. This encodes CASSYSILAGDYEQYV.

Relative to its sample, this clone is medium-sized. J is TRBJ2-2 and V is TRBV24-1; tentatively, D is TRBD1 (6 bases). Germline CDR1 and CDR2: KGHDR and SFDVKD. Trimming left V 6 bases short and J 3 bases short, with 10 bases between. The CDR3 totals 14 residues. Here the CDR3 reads CATSPGTHTGELFF. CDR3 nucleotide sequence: TGTGCCACCAGTCCCGGGACACACACCGGGGAGCTGTTTTTT.

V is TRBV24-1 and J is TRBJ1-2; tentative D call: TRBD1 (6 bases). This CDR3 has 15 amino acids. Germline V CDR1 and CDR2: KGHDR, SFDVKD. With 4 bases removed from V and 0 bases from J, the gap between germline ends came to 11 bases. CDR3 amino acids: CATSDPTGANYGYTF. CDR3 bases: TGTGCCACCAGTGACCCGACAGGAGCTAACTATGGCTACACCTTC.

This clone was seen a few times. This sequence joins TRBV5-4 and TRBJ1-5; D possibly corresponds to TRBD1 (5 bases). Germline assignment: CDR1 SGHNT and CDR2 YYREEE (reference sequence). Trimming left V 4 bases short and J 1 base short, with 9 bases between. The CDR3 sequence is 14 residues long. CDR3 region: CASSPDRSNQPQHF. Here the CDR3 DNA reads TGTGCCAGCAGCCCTGACAGAAGCAATCAGCCCCAGCATTTT.